The source of this TCR beta chain is a study of radiation and T cells in renal cell carcinoma. General study results and limits: In blood, top tumor clones expanded by 2 weeks, shrinking by 4.

With regard to this clone: Antigen unknown.

Libraries were prepared by immunoSEQ multiplex PCR; TCRdb keeps only in-frame clonotypes and omits some of them. Here the sample spans roughly 100,000 clones, 82% being singletons. Time point in this sample: baseline pretreatment blood. Treatment meaning: 15 Gy SBRT to primary tumor, nephrectomy 4 weeks later. This receptor was taken from a man aged 55 to 70 with renal cell carcinoma. Source: blood, taken from a patient whose treatment included radiotherapy and nephrectomy.

CDR3 sequence reads: CASSSREGNQPQHF. CDR3 sequence (DNA): TGTGCCAGCAGCTCCCGCGAGGGCAATCAGCCCCAGCATTTT. The V call is TRBV7-3, the J call TRBJ1-5, with unresolved D. The CDR3 spans 14 residues. Germline V gene data show CDR1 as SGHTA and CDR2 as FQGTGA. V lost 4 bases and J lost 2, with 9 bases in between.